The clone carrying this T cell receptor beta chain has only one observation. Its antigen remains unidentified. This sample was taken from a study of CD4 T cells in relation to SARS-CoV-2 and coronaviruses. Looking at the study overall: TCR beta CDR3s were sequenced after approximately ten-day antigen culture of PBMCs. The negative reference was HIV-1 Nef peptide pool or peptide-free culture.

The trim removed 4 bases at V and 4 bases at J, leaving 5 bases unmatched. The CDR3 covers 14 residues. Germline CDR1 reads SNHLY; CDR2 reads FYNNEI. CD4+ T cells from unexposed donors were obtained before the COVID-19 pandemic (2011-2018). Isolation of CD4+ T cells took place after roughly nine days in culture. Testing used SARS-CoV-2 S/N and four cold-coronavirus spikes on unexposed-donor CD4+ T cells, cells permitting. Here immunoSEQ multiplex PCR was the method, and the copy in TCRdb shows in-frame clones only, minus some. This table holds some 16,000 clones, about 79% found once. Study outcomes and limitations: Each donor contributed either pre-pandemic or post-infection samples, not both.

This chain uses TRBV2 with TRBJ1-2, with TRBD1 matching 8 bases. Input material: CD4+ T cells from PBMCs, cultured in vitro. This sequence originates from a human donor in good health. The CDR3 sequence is CASSVTGATYGYTF. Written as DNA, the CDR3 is TGTGCCAGCAGTGTGACAGGGGCTACCTATGGCTACACCTTC.